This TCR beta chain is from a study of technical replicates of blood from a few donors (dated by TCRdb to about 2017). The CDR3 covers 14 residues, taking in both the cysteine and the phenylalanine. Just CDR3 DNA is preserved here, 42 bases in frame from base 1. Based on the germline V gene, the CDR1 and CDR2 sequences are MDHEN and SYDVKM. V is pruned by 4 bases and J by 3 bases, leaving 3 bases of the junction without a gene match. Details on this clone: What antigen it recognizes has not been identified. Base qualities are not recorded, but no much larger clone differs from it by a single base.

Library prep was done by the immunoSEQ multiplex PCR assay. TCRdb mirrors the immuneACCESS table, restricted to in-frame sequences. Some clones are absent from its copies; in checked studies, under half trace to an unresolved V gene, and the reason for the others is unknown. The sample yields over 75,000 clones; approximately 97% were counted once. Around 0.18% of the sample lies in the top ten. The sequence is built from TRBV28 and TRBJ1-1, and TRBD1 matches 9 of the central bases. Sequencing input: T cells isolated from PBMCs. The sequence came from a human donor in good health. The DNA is TGTGCCAGCAGTTCCTGGACAGGGGACACTGAAGCTTTCTTT. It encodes CASSSWTGDTEAFF.